One and the same sample provided the 17 T cell receptor beta chains below, sequenced in a study of Graves' ophthalmopathy and Graves' hyperthyroidism. RNA transcripts served as template for amplifying TCR beta CDR3 sequences. RT-PCR was first run with HTBI primers, then multiplex PCR in a second round. TCRdb itself ran the multiplex PCR reads through MiXCR, one entry per CDR3 protein. This table has more than 550,000 distinct CDR3 sequences, about 38% appearing once. The material sequenced was peripheral blood. The receptors originated from an adult man with Graves' ophthalmopathy.

The J gene is TRBJ2-5, the V gene TRBV24-1; no definite D call. Trimming took 1 base from V and 5 from J, leaving 10 bases between them. CDR1 KGHDR and CDR2 SFDVKD come from the germline V gene. CDR3 length: 14 residues. In DNA form, the CDR3 reads TGTGCCACCAGTGATTTCATAAACCCGGAGACCCAGTACTTC. Its translation is CATSDFINPETQYF.

In its sample, this clonotype was seen a few times. V is TRBV20-1 and J is TRBJ2-5; 14 bases map to TRBD2. The CDR3 extends over 13 amino acids. V lost 5 bases and J lost 4; bases outside the gene matches: 0. The germline V gene encodes CDR1 DFQATT and CDR2 SNEGSKA (reference sequence). CDR3 residues: CSAGTSGRETQYF. In DNA form, the CDR3 reads TGCAGTGCTGGGACTAGCGGGAGAGAGACCCAGTACTTC.

J is TRBJ1-1 and V is TRBV30; D ambiguous. V lost 7 bases and J lost 4, with 10 bases in between. The CDR3 runs 11 residues. Germline CDR1 and CDR2: GTSNPN and SVGIG (reference sequence). CDR3 loop: CAFTPSTEAFF. As DNA, the CDR3 is TGTGCCTTTACACCGAGCACTGAAGCTTTCTTT.

This clonotype was found many times. This chain joins TRBV19 and TRBJ1-1; no clear D. CDR3 length: 12 amino acids. The germline V gene encodes CDR1 LNHDA and CDR2 SQIVND (reference sequence). The germline V and J ends were trimmed by 5 bases and 7 bases, with 11 bases remaining between them. CDR3 nucleotide sequence: TGTGCCAGTAGTCATCCAGGCGGTGAAGCTTTCTTT. Amino acid sequence: CASSHPGGEAFF.

This clonotype has a count of ten or more. This chain links TRBV7-9 with TRBJ2-5; D gene ambiguous. V was trimmed by 2 bases and J by 3 bases, leaving 7 bases between them. Germline V gene data show CDR1 as SEHNR and CDR2 as FQNEAQ (reference sequence). The CDR3 consists of 13 residues. The CDR3: CASSLPFEETQYF. In DNA form, the CDR3 reads TGTGCCAGCAGCTTACCATTTGAAGAGACCCAGTACTTC.

V usage is TRBV5-1 and J usage is TRBJ1-1, with 8 bases lining up with TRBD1. CDR3 length: 16 residues. J was trimmed by 7 bases and V by 0 bases; bases with no gene match: 11. Looked up from germline, CDR1 is SGHRS and CDR2 is YFSETQ. CDR3 sequence (DNA): TGCGCCAGCAGCTTGGGGACAGGGCGTTTCAGTGGTGAAGCTTTCTTT. Protein: CASSLGTGRFSGEAFF.

This clonotype was observed a handful of times. V gene TRBV4-2 combines with J gene TRBJ2-2, with 8 bases lining up with TRBD2. V gave up 4 bases and J gave up 7 bases; unmatched junction bases: 5. Looked up from germline, CDR1 is LGHNA and CDR2 is YNFKEQ. This CDR3 contains 14 residues. The CDR3 here is CASSLSAGGGELFF. CDR3 in DNA: TGTGCCAGCAGCCTATCGGCGGGGGGCGGGGAGCTGTTTTTT.

This clonotype was counted once. The rearrangement uses TRBV5-1 and TRBJ1-2, with TRBD1 as a possible D gene (5 bases). V was pared by 2 bases and J by 10 bases, with 18 bases between. CDR1 and CDR2 (germline): SGHRS, YFSETQ. There are 14 residues in the CDR3. The CDR3 sequence is CASSLGTSGRVYTF. In DNA, the CDR3 is TGCGCCAGCAGCTTAGGGACTAGCGGGAGGGTCTACACCTTC.

This clonotype was detected once. This chain connects TRBV7-9 to TRBJ1-1; 9 bases line up with TRBD1. Germline V lookup: CDR1 SEHNR, CDR2 FQNEAQ (reference sequence). The CDR3 runs 15 residues. Trimming removed 11 bases from V and 3 bases from J; junction bases left unmatched: 13. The CDR3 DNA follows: TGTGCCTGGAGTGGACTACAGGGGGCGGACACTGAAGCTTTCTTT. Its protein is CAWSGLQGADTEAFF.

In the case of this clonotype: One end of the junction fails to match germline, which may point to a read error. The genes are TRBV7-2 and TRBJ1-6, with TRBD1 matching 7 bases. Germline assignment: CDR1 SGHTA and CDR2 FQGNSA. The CDR3 totals 13 residues. The CDR3 here is CACSQGVNSPLHF. The CDR3 bases are TGTGCCTGCAGCCAGGGGGTCAATTCACCCCTCCACTTT.

Regarding this clonotype: A read error may explain this, as a much larger clone is one base away. The V call is TRBV6-5, the J call TRBJ2-5; D gene uncertain. Trimming took off 8 bases at V and 2 bases at J, with 15 bases between the two ends. There are 14 residues in the CDR3. Germline CDR1 MNHEY, CDR2 SVGAGI. CDR3 residues: CASFSPGAQETQYF. In DNA form, the CDR3 reads TGTGCCAGCTTTAGCCCGGGTGCACAAGAGACCCAGTACTTC.

The chain carries TRBV6-2 or TRBV6-3 and TRBJ2-6; D unresolved. Germline CDR1 and CDR2: MNHEY and SVGEGT. This CDR3 has 13 residues. Trimming left V 7 bases short and J 2 bases short, with 6 bases between. CDR3 protein: CASKGTGANVLTF. CDR3 bases: TGTGCCAGCAAAGGGACTGGGGCCAACGTCCTGACTTTC.

V and J are TRBV12-3 or TRBV12-4 and TRBJ2-2, with 9 bases matching TRBD2. The CDR3 runs to 16 residues. Losses at the gene ends were 5 bases for V and 6 bases for J; bases not matched to a gene: 10. The CDR3 is CASSARLAEGPGELFF. The CDR3 DNA follows: TGTGCCAGCAGTGCCCGACTAGCGGAGGGCCCCGGGGAGCTGTTTTTT.

The chain has TRBV20-1 and TRBJ2-2, with D perhaps being TRBD1 or TRBD2 (5 bases each). The V and J ends lost 5 bases and 8 bases respectively, with 9 bases between them. Germline CDR1 is DFQATT and CDR2 is SNEGSKA (reference sequence). The CDR3 is made up of 11 amino acids. The CDR3 loop reads CSAGTTGELFF. The CDR3 DNA is TGCAGTGCTGGGACGACAGGGGAGCTGTTTTTT.

The V call is TRBV27, the J call TRBJ2-5, with unresolved D. V lost 8 bases to trimming and J lost 2 bases, with 12 bases between them. Germline CDR1 and CDR2: MNHEY and SMNVEV (reference sequence). CDR3 length: 13 residues. As DNA, the CDR3 is TGTGCCAGCTACCGAACCCCTCAAGAGACCCAGTACTTC. Translated: CASYRTPQETQYF.

The chain joins TRBV25-1 to TRBJ2-1; D perhaps matches TRBD1 (5 bases). CDR3 length equals 15 residues. The V gene lost 4 bases and the J gene lost 7 bases, with 17 bases spanning the gap. CDR1 is MGHDK and CDR2 is SYGVNS in the germline V gene. The CDR3 DNA is TGTGCCAGCAGTGCTAGGGGCCAGGGCCTTAATGAGCAGTTCTTC. It yields the protein CASSARGQGLNEQFF.

There are a few counts of this clonotype. The chain couples TRBV9 to TRBJ2-7; TRBD2 aligns across 11 bases. The CDR3 consists of 14 residues. With 4 bases clipped from V and 5 bases from J, the junction kept 5 bases outside the gene matches. The germline CDR1 and CDR2 sequences are SGDLS and YYNGEE. The CDR3 spells CASSLAGGTDEQYF. The DNA of the CDR3 is TGTGCCAGCAGCCTAGCGGGAGGCACGGACGAGCAGTACTTC. The full variable domain, with the rest looked up from reference TRBV9 and TRBJ2-7, is DSGVTQTPKHLITATGQRVTLRCSPRSGDLSVYWYQQSLDQGLQFLIQYYNGEERAKGNILERFSAQQFPDLHSELNLSSLELGDSALYFCASSLAGGTDEQYFGPGTRLTVT.